The 26 T cell receptor beta chains reported below all come from one sample, sequenced in a study of CD8 T cells in Susac syndrome. Reverse transcription used roughly 0.5 to 1 ug RNA and random hexamers. Via MiXCR, TCRdb re-called the immunoSEQ multiplex PCR reads, giving one row per CDR3 protein. The sample has 150,000 to 200,000 distinct CDR3 sequences; approximately 92% are singletons. Sequencing was performed on CD4+ T cells from PBMCs. These TCRs come from a human donor in good health.

In this sample, this clonotype turned up once. The chain links TRBV23-1 to TRBJ1-1; perhaps TRBD1 as D (5 bases). TRBV23-1 is noted as an ORF with a role that remains uncertain. The CDR3 spans 13 residues. Trimming removed 9 bases at V and 2 bases at J, with 13 bases between. CDR3 sequence (DNA): TGCGCCAGAGCTCTGGACACAAACACTGAAGCTTTCTTT. It yields the protein CARALDTNTEAFF.

V gene TRBV12-3 or TRBV12-4 combines with J gene TRBJ1-4; possible D gene TRBD1, 6 bases. The CDR3 has 13 amino acids. Between the trimmed V and J ends, which lost 6 bases and 4 bases, there was a span of 9 bases. For the CDR3, the DNA is TGTGCCAGCAGAAGGGGGATTAATGAAAAACTGTTTTTT. Translating it yields CASRRGINEKLFF.

The gene calls are TRBV7-2 and TRBJ1-1, with TRBD1 matching 7 bases. The germline gives CDR1 SGHTA, CDR2 FQGNSA. V lost 0 bases to trimming and J lost 2 bases; unmatched junction nucleotides: 3. This CDR3 region has 15 residues. The CDR3 bases are TGTGCCAGCAGCTTAGCCGGGACAGCTAACACTGAAGCTTTCTTT. It specifies CASSLAGTANTEAFF.

The J gene is TRBJ1-2, the V gene TRBV2, with unresolved D. CDR1 is SNHLY and CDR2 is FYNNEI in the germline V gene. The CDR3 has 13 amino acids. V gave up 2 bases and J gave up 0 bases, with 4 bases separating them. This chain's CDR3 is CASSETPNYGYTF. The DNA for the CDR3 is TGTGCCAGCAGTGAAACTCCTAACTATGGCTACACCTTC.

The chain combines TRBV7-2 with TRBJ2-3, with 8 bases identical to TRBD1. Germline CDR1 SGHTA, CDR2 FQGNSA. This CDR3 is built from 15 residues. The V gene end was trimmed by 4 bases and the J gene end by 6 bases; junction bases not matched to a gene: 9. The CDR3 reads CASSSGQELVDTQYF. The CDR3 region has the DNA TGTGCCAGCAGCTCGGGACAGGAGTTGGTGGATACGCAGTATTTT. Supplemented by reference TRBV7-2 and TRBJ2-3, the full variable domain reads GAGVSQSPSNKVTEKGKDVELRCDPISGHTALYWYRQSLGQGLEFLIYFQGNSAPDKSGLPSDRFSAERTGGSVSTLTIQRTQQEDSAVYLCASSSGQELVDTQYFGPGTRLTVL.

The gene calls are TRBV7-2 and TRBJ1-1; the D gene is possibly TRBD1 (6 bases). The CDR3 has 14 residues. Germline values: CDR1 SGHTA, CDR2 FQGNSA. V lost 2 bases to trimming and J lost 5 bases, with 12 bases between them. CDR3 bases: TGTGCCAGCAGCTTATCAGGGGCCCTTACTGAAGCTTTCTTT. Residues: CASSLSGALTEAFF.

This clonotype was counted a single time. The V and J genes are TRBV28 and TRBJ1-2; possible D gene TRBD1, 5 bases. CDR3 length: 14 amino acids. The V gene's germline CDR1 is MDHEN and CDR2 SYDVKM. With 3 bases removed from V and 12 bases from J, the gap between germline ends came to 20 bases. CDR3 nucleotides: TGTGCCAGCAGTTTTAGTGACAGCCGACATAGTGACACCTTC. This gives the protein CASSFSDSRHSDTF.

The rearrangement joins TRBV19 to TRBJ1-6; TRBD1 matches at 10 bases. The germline CDR1 and CDR2 sequences are LNHDA and SQIVND (reference sequence). The CDR3 runs 14 residues. V was clipped by 6 bases and J by 7 bases; unmatched bases: 3. For the CDR3, the DNA is TGTGCCAGTAGCCCGGACAGGGGGAATTCACCCCTCCACTTT. Translation: CASSPDRGNSPLHF.

The chain carries TRBV20-1 and TRBJ1-6, with D perhaps TRBD1 (5 bases). The V gene's germline CDR1 is DFQATT and CDR2 SNEGSKA (reference sequence). The V end was cut by 0 bases, the J end by 5 bases, with 8 bases between. The CDR3 is made up of 14 amino acids. CDR3 nucleotide sequence: TGCAGTGCTAGAGATGACAGAGATAATTCACCCCTCCACTTT. Encoded protein: CSARDDRDNSPLHF.

This sequence joins TRBV5-1 and TRBJ2-7, with D possibly TRBD2 on 5 matching bases. There are 12 residues in the CDR3. The V end lost 0 bases, the J end lost 7 bases, and 8 bases lay between the germline ends. Germline V gene lookup returns CDR1 SGHRS and CDR2 YFSETQ. CDR3: CASSLDWREQYF. The DNA of the CDR3 is TGCGCCAGCAGCTTGGATTGGAGGGAGCAGTACTTC.

The rearrangement links TRBV30 to TRBJ1-6; D perhaps matches TRBD1 (5 bases). CDR1 is GTSNPN, CDR2 SVGIG, per germline (reference sequence). The CDR3 extends over 14 amino acids. V lost 0 bases and J lost 9, with 12 bases in between. DNA for the CDR3: TGTGCCTGGAGTGTCCTGACCGGGGGTTCACCCCTCCACTTT. Protein sequence: CAWSVLTGGSPLHF.

The rearrangement links TRBV5-1 to TRBJ1-1; no firm D call. Per the germline V gene, CDR1 is SGHRS and CDR2 is YFSETQ. CDR3 length: 15 amino acids. V dropped 0 bases and J dropped 3 bases, with 12 bases sitting between them. CDR3 region: CASSLVGESYTEAFF. The CDR3 DNA reads TGCGCCAGCAGCTTGGTTGGGGAATCTTACACTGAAGCTTTCTTT.

The genes are TRBV6-5 and TRBJ2-5; D is perhaps TRBD1 (5 bases). V lost 0 bases to trimming and J lost 7 bases, with 18 bases between them. This CDR3 comprises 16 residues. Germline assignment: CDR1 MNHEY and CDR2 SVGAGI. The CDR3, as DNA: TGTGCCAGCAGTTACTCGAGACAGACCTACATGGGGACCCAGTACTTC. This sequence encodes CASSYSRQTYMGTQYF.

This clonotype was observed once. The genes are TRBV29-1 and TRBJ2-3; 12 positions match TRBD2. V gave up 7 bases and J gave up 9 bases; unmatched junction bases: 14. The length of the CDR3 is 15 residues. Germline values: CDR1 SQVTM, CDR2 ANQGSEA. The CDR3 here is CSGETSGGHEGTQYF. CDR3 DNA sequence: TGCAGCGGAGAGACTAGCGGGGGCCACGAGGGGACGCAGTATTTT.

The chain links TRBV6-5 to TRBJ1-1; D is possibly TRBD1 (6 bases). Trimming cost V 6 bases and J 0 bases, with 11 bases left between them. CDR3 length: 14 amino acids. CDR1 and CDR2 (germline): MNHEY, SVGAGI. CDR3 amino acids: CASRQGTMNTEAFF. CDR3 in DNA: TGTGCCAGCAGACAGGGCACAATGAACACTGAAGCTTTCTTT.

The chain has TRBV30 and TRBJ2-1; D possibly corresponds to TRBD1 (5 bases). The length of the CDR3 is 12 residues. Trimming took 6 bases from V and 10 from J, leaving 16 bases between them. Germline lookup yields CDR1 GTSNPN and CDR2 SVGIG (reference sequence). The CDR3 reads CACRPQGSEQFF. In DNA, the CDR3 is TGTGCCTGCCGACCCCAGGGTAGCGAGCAGTTCTTC.

The chain recombines TRBV6-2 or TRBV6-3 with TRBJ1-5; maybe TRBD1 (6 bases). Germline V gene lookup returns CDR1 MNHEY and CDR2 SVGEGT. V was clipped by 6 bases and J by 0 bases, with 18 bases between them. This CDR3 spans 17 amino acids. The CDR3 nucleotides are TGTGCCAGCAGAGGACTCGAAGGGGGTTATAGCAATCAGCCCCAGCATTTT. Amino acid sequence: CASRGLEGGYSNQPQHF.

The CDR3 DNA sequence: TGTGCCAGCAGCTTATATCAGGGAACCTACGAGCAGTACTTC. Translating it yields CASSLYQGTYEQYF. The gene calls are TRBV7-3 and TRBJ2-7; possible D gene TRBD1, 5 bases. This CDR3 has 14 residues. Trimming stripped 2 bases from V and 2 bases from J, with 10 bases between. Germline V gene sequence: CDR1 SGHTA, CDR2 FQGTGA.

This clonotype has a single count. This sequence joins TRBV29-1 and TRBJ1-5; no reliable D call. CDR1 and CDR2 (germline): SQVTM, ANQGSEA. Between the trimmed V and J ends, which lost 5 bases and 7 bases, there was a span of 12 bases. This CDR3 is built from 12 residues. CDR3: CSVRGPGQPQHF. CDR3 in DNA: TGCAGCGTTCGCGGACCCGGGCAGCCCCAGCATTTT.

The chain couples TRBV7-3 to TRBJ1-1, with D unresolved. Germline lookup yields CDR1 SGHTA and CDR2 FQGTGA. The CDR3 length is 14 residues. V lost 5 bases to trimming and J lost 3 bases, with 13 bases between them. The CDR3 DNA is TGTGCCAGCAGCCCAATTGCGGGAGACACTGAAGCTTTCTTT. Amino acids: CASSPIAGDTEAFF.

The rearrangement joins TRBV5-1 to TRBJ2-5; the D gene is possibly TRBD2 (5 bases). CDR1 is SGHRS and CDR2 is YFSETQ in the germline V gene. This CDR3 contains 15 residues. V was shortened by 1 base and J by 2 bases, with 12 bases between the two germline ends. In DNA form, the CDR3 reads TGCGCCAGCAGCTTGTTGTTAGCGCCACAAGAGACCCAGTACTTC. The encoded protein is CASSLLLAPQETQYF.

The chain carries TRBV2 and TRBJ2-7; 9 nucleotides align to TRBD1. The CDR3 sequence is 15 residues long. Losses at the gene ends were 5 bases for V and 7 bases for J; bases not matched to a gene: 12. CDR1 SNHLY and CDR2 FYNNEI come from the germline V gene. CDR3 amino acids: CASSSRDRARREQYF. As DNA, the CDR3 is TGTGCCAGCAGTTCGCGGGACAGGGCTCGTCGGGAGCAGTACTTC.

The V call is TRBV12-3 or TRBV12-4, the J call TRBJ1-5; D unclear. V lost 5 bases, J lost 3 bases, and 17 bases lay in between. The CDR3 length is 16 residues. The CDR3 region is CASSPRGHWDNQPQHF. In DNA form, the CDR3 reads TGTGCCAGCAGTCCCCGCGGGCATTGGGACAATCAGCCCCAGCATTTT.

This chain joins TRBV3-1 and TRBJ2-2; 9 bases map to TRBD1. This CDR3 is built from 15 residues. Per germline, CDR1 LGHDT and CDR2 YNNKEL (reference sequence). J gave up 4 bases and V 1 base, and 1 base lay outside the gene matches. The CDR3 coding sequence is TGTGCCAGCAGCCAAGGGACAGGGGTCACCGGGGAGCTGTTTTTT. Translation: CASSQGTGVTGELFF.

V is TRBV6-6 and J is TRBJ1-1; 11 bases align to TRBD1. CDR1 is MNHNY and CDR2 is SVGAGI in the germline V gene (reference sequence). The V gene end was trimmed by 7 bases and the J gene end by 4 bases; junction bases not matched to a gene: 2. The CDR3 runs 13 residues. DNA of the CDR3: TGTGCCAGCAAGGGACAGGGGGGCACTGAAGCTTTCTTT. Translating it yields CASKGQGGTEAFF.

The chain uses TRBV7-3 and TRBJ1-6; 7 bases are a match to TRBD1. The CDR3 covers 14 residues. V dropped 5 bases and J dropped 6; count of bases not matched to a gene: 4. Germline lookup yields CDR1 SGHTA and CDR2 FQGTGA. CDR3 DNA sequence: TGTGCCAGCAGCCCCACAGGGGTTAATTCACCCCTCCACTTT. As protein: CASSPTGVNSPLHF.